This TCR beta chain appears in the sequencing data of a study of a mutant IDH1 vaccine in newly diagnosed glioma. On this clone itself: The antigen is unknown.

TCRdb's copy holds only in-frame clones and misses some; the assay was immunoSEQ multiplex PCR. Here the sample spans around 50,000 clones, approximately 84% being singletons. The time point is: week 47, end of study. What each vaccine dose contained was 300 ug of mutant IDH1 20-mer peptide, accompanied by topical imiquimod. Astrocytomas that were new, WHO grade 3 or 4, IDH1-mutant and ATRX-lost were present in the donors. Here the sequenced sample was PBMCs, taken from a glioma patient whose treatment included an IDH1 peptide vaccine. This receptor was identified in a woman aged 30 to 39 with glioma. Some clones in this sample may be carry-over from other donors' samples.

CDR3 DNA: TGTGCCAGCAGCTTTGGCGGAGGGGCCTGGCGGGATACGCAGTATTTT. Translated, it gives CASSFGGGAWRDTQYF. This chain links TRBV11-3 with TRBJ2-3; the D gene is possibly TRBD2 (6 bases). The CDR3 length is 16 residues. Trimming removed 3 bases at V and 6 bases at J, with 19 bases between. Germline-derived CDR1 and CDR2 are SGHNT and YENEEA. Using reference TRBV11-3 and TRBJ2-3 for the parts outside the CDR3, the full variable domain is EAGVVQSPRYKIIEKKQPVAFWCNPISGHNTLYWYLQNLGQGPELLIRYENEEAVDDSQLPKDRFSAERLKGVDSTLKIQPAELGDSAVYLCASSFGGGAWRDTQYFGPGTRLTVL.